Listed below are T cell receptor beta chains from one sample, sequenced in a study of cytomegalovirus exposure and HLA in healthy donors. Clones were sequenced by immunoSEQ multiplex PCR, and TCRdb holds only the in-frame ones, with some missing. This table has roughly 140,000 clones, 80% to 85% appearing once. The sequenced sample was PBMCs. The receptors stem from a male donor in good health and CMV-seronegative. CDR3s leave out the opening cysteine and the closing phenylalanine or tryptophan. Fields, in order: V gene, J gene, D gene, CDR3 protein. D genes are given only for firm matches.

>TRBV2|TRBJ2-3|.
ASRPGSTGTDTQY
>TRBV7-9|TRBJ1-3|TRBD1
SSSQGQGGSGNTIY
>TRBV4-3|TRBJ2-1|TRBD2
ASSQGLGEYNEQF
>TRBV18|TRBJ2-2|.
ASSPGGSWVNTGELF
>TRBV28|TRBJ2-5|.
ASSPRLYQETQY
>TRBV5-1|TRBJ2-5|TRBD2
ASSFSRASGPQETQY
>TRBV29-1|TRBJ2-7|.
SVVSTVYEQY
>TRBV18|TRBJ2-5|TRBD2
ASSPKAGEETQY
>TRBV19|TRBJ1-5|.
ASSLDVGWGRLDRNNQPQH
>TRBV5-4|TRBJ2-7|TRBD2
ASSSTGGYEQY
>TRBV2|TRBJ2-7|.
ASSDAGRRGSSYEQY
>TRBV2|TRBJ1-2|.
ANWGTHYGYT